A single sample is the source of the 21 T cell receptor beta chains below, sequenced in a study of identical twins. One entry per CDR3 protein, called by TCRdb with MiXCR from the 5' RACE reads. Among some 1,600,000 distinct CDR3 sequences listed, around a third were seen once. Sequenced sample: cord blood. The receptors come from a newborn girl in good health.

The rearrangement joins TRBV7-9 to TRBJ1-1; D is ambiguous. The CDR3 has 15 amino acids. The germline V gene encodes CDR1 SEHNR and CDR2 FQNEAQ (reference sequence). The V end lost 1 base, the J end lost 1 base, and 10 bases lay between the germline ends. The CDR3: CASSLVPWGNTEAFF. CDR3 sequence (DNA): TGTGCCAGCAGCTTAGTGCCGTGGGGGAACACTGAAGCTTTCTTT.

The rearrangement joins TRBV20-1 to TRBJ2-5; D remains ambiguous. V was cut by 2 bases and J by 4 bases, with 14 bases left in between. The CDR3 covers 14 residues. Germline assignment: CDR1 DFQATT and CDR2 SNEGSKA (reference sequence). CDR3 sequence: CSARLPHPPETQYF. CDR3 bases: TGCAGTGCTAGACTCCCCCATCCCCCAGAGACCCAGTACTTC.

This clonotype showed up many times. This chain uses TRBV12-3 or TRBV12-4 with TRBJ2-1; D not resolved. CDR3 size: 15 residues. The V and J ends lost 7 bases and 0 bases respectively, with 13 bases between them. The chain's CDR3 is CASTSVKDSYNEQFF. The DNA of the CDR3 is TGTGCCAGCACCTCTGTAAAGGACTCCTACAATGAGCAGTTCTTC.

This clonotype turned up a few times. The V call is TRBV6-6, the J call TRBJ1-6; D not certain. V gave up 0 bases and J gave up 10 bases, with 7 bases separating them. The germline V gene encodes CDR1 MNHNY and CDR2 SVGAGI (reference sequence). The CDR3 length is 13 residues. DNA of the CDR3: TGTGCCAGCAGTTACTCGAGCGACTCACCCCTCCACTTT. Amino acid sequence: CASSYSSDSPLHF.

The V and J genes are TRBV20-1 and TRBJ2-4, with 7 positions matching TRBD2. The CDR3 runs to 14 residues. The V and J ends lost 6 bases and 15 bases, in that order; junction bases with no gene match: 20. Germline V gene data show CDR1 as DFQATT and CDR2 as SNEGSKA (reference sequence). CDR3 coding DNA: TGCAGTGCCCAGCGTTCGGGACTAATCCATGAGCGGTACTTC. It specifies CSAQRSGLIHERYF.

The chain combines TRBV7-9 with TRBJ2-7; D call uncertain. V dropped 1 base and J dropped 0 bases, with 10 bases sitting between them. Germline CDR1 SEHNR, CDR2 FQNEAQ (reference sequence). The CDR3 has 15 residues. In nucleotides, the CDR3 is TGTGCCAGCAGCTTAGGGTCCACCAGCTCCTACGAGCAGTACTTC. Translated: CASSLGSTSSYEQYF.

As to this clonotype: A clone one base away is much larger, so this may be a read error. The V call is TRBV7-2, the J call TRBJ2-1; D assignment may be TRBD1 or TRBD2 (5 bases each). The CDR3 contains 15 residues. The germline V gene has CDR1 SGHTA and CDR2 FQGNSA. CDR3 bases: TGTGCCAGCAGCTTAGATCCGGGACCCTACAATGAGCGGTTCTTC. This translates into CASSLDPGPYNERFF. The complete variable domain, with remaining parts taken from reference TRBV7-2 and TRBJ2-1, reads GAGVSQSPSNKVTEKGKDVELRCDPISGHTALYWYRQSLGQGLEFLIYFQGNSAPDKSGLPSDRFSAERTGGSVSTLTIQRTQQEDSAVYLCASSLDPGPYNERFFGPGTRLTVL.

This clonotype was seen a handful of times. This chain connects TRBV10-3 to TRBJ1-2, with 7 bases lining up with TRBD1. The CDR3 runs 16 residues. V shed 3 bases, J shed 3 bases, and the junction held 10 bases outside the gene matches. The germline V gene has CDR1 ENHRY and CDR2 SYGVKD. In nucleotides, the CDR3 is TGTGCCATCAGTGACCCCCAGACAGGGAGGTACTATGGCTACACCTTC. It translates to CAISDPQTGRYYGYTF.

The genes are TRBV2 and TRBJ2-1, with unresolved D. The J call may be faulty, since TRBJ2-7 better matches the DNA end. This CDR3 is 15 amino acids long. Germline V gene data show CDR1 as SNHLY and CDR2 as FYNNEI. The CDR3 here is CASSEIGSSYNEQYF. The CDR3 coding sequence is TGTGCCAGCAGTGAGATCGGAAGCTCCTACAATGAGCAGTACTTC.

The chain joins TRBV11-3 to TRBJ2-3, with D perhaps matching TRBD2 (5 bases). The germline V gene encodes CDR1 SGHNT and CDR2 YENEEA. The CDR3 is made up of 13 amino acids. V lost 7 bases and J lost 4, with 12 bases in between. CDR3 bases: TGTGCCAGCACGGGGAAGGAGTCAGATACGCAGTATTTT. Its protein product is CASTGKESDTQYF.

This clonotype showed up just a few times. This chain uses TRBV10-3 with TRBJ2-5; D gene ambiguous. This CDR3 comprises 14 residues. The germline CDR1 and CDR2 sequences are ENHRY and SYGVKD. Trimming cost V 3 bases and J 3 bases, with 11 bases left between them. CDR3 nucleotide sequence: TGTGCCATCAGTGATTCCCCCGAGGAAGAGACCCAGTACTTC. Translation: CAISDSPEEETQYF.

The chain carries TRBV7-2 and TRBJ1-5; TRBD1 is a possible D gene (5 bases). V lost 1 base to trimming and J lost 5 bases, with 12 bases between them. CDR3 length: 15 residues. Germline CDR1 SGHTA, CDR2 FQGNSA. The CDR3 is CASSLEGTVYQPQHF. Written as DNA, the CDR3 is TGTGCCAGCAGCTTAGAGGGGACGGTTTATCAGCCCCAGCATTTT.

The chain employs TRBV5-1 and TRBJ2-7, with D possibly matching TRBD1 (5 bases). CDR3 size: 15 residues. Trimming left V 2 bases short and J 3 bases short, with 15 bases between. Germline assignment: CDR1 SGHRS and CDR2 YFSETQ. CDR3 coding DNA: TGCGCCAGCAGCTTCGGAGCAGGGTCATACTACGAGCAGTACTTC. Its translation is CASSFGAGSYYEQYF.

This sequence joins TRBV20-1 and TRBJ2-1; 12 bases map to TRBD2. CDR3 size: 18 residues. V lost 1 base to trimming and J lost 3 bases; unmatched junction nucleotides: 10. The germline V gene encodes CDR1 DFQATT and CDR2 SNEGSKA (reference sequence). The CDR3 DNA reads TGCAGTGCTAGAGTTGGGCCTAGCGGGGGGGGATACTACAATGAGCAGTTCTTC. Encoded protein: CSARVGPSGGGYYNEQFF.

J is TRBJ2-2 and V is TRBV5-8; 7 bases are shared with TRBD1. CDR1 is SGHTS and CDR2 is YDEGEE in the germline V gene. The V segment lost 0 bases and the J segment 1 base; nucleotides outside the gene matches: 6. This CDR3 contains 17 residues. The DNA of the CDR3 is TGTGCCAGCAGCTTGGAGTCGACAGGGAGGAACACCGGGGAGCTGTTTTTT. Translation gives CASSLESTGRNTGELFF.

The J gene is TRBJ2-7, the V gene TRBV29-1; D is possibly TRBD1 (5 bases). Looked up from germline, CDR1 is SQVTM and CDR2 is ANQGSEA. V was cut by 0 bases and J by 1 base, with 13 bases left in between. The CDR3 length is 15 residues. The CDR3 DNA is TGCAGCGTTGAAGAGCGTAGGGGAACATCCTACGAGCAGTACTTC. Its protein is CSVEERRGTSYEQYF.

There are a few counts of this clonotype. This chain joins TRBV20-1 and TRBJ2-1; TRBD2 agrees at 7 bases. CDR1 and CDR2 (germline): DFQATT, SNEGSKA (reference sequence). The CDR3 spans 15 residues. The V segment lost 5 bases and the J segment 0 bases; nucleotides outside the gene matches: 7. For the CDR3, the DNA is TGCAGTGCTCAAGGCGGGGGAAGCTCCTACAATGAGCAGTTCTTC. It encodes CSAQGGGSSYNEQFF.

The CDR3 DNA follows: TGCGCCAGCAGCCACCCGGGAGGTTACAATGAGCAGTACTTC. This encodes CASSHPGGYNEQYF. This rearrangement joins TRBV4-1 to TRBJ2-1, with 7 bases lining up with TRBD2. The DNA end is more similar to TRBJ2-7, so the J call may be wrong. Germline V gene lookup returns CDR1 MGHRA and CDR2 YSYEKL. The CDR3 totals 14 residues.

V and J are TRBV5-1 and TRBJ1-1; D not certain. The germline V gene has CDR1 SGHRS and CDR2 YFSETQ. V dropped 0 bases and J dropped 6 bases, with 24 bases sitting between them. This CDR3 comprises 18 residues. CDR3 residues: CASSLEPWQAWVDAEAFF. The CDR3 DNA follows: TGCGCCAGCAGCTTGGAGCCGTGGCAGGCATGGGTGGACGCTGAAGCTTTCTTT.

The chain carries TRBV2 and TRBJ1-2, with D unclear. The CDR3 length is 12 residues. Per the germline V gene, CDR1 is SNHLY and CDR2 is FYNNEI. Trimming left V 6 bases short and J 11 bases short, with 16 bases between. The CDR3 DNA sequence: TGTGCCAGCAGCCCCCCGGGATCCACATACACCTTC. This translates into CASSPPGSTYTF. Complete variable domain (other parts from reference TRBV2 and TRBJ1-2): EPEVTQTPSHQVTQMGQEVILRCVPISNHLYFYWYRQILGQKVEFLVSFYNNEISEKSEIFDDQFSVERPDGSNFTLKIRSTKLEDSAMYFCASSPPGSTYTFGSGTRLTVV.

The chain joins TRBV6-1 to TRBJ2-7; D might be TRBD1 or TRBD2, each matching 7 bases. Trimming took off 1 base at V and 2 bases at J, with 12 bases between the two ends. Germline CDR1 and CDR2: MNHNS and SASEGT. This CDR3 spans 15 amino acids. The CDR3 is CASSEVAGGAYEQYF. The DNA of the CDR3 is TGTGCCAGCAGTGAAGTAGCAGGGGGGGCCTACGAGCAGTACTTC.